Presented here are 26 T cell receptor beta chains from one specimen sequenced in a study of Graves' ophthalmopathy and Graves' hyperthyroidism. Scientists amplified the TCR beta CDR3 regions from RNA transcripts. The workflow started with a first-round RT-PCR run with HTBI primers and then moved on to a second-round multiplex PCR. TCRdb re-analysed the multiplex PCR reads in MiXCR, keeping a single row per CDR3 protein. The sample lists more than 550,000 distinct CDR3 sequences, about 38% occurring once. Material: peripheral blood. The receptor source for this set is an adult man with Graves' ophthalmopathy.

The V gene is TRBV25-1, the J gene TRBJ1-1; D perhaps matches TRBD1 (5 bases). CDR1 is MGHDK and CDR2 is SYGVNS in the germline V gene. The CDR3 loop spans 14 amino acids. V was pared by 8 bases and J by 5 bases, with 18 bases between. The CDR3 DNA sequence: TGTGCCAGCGTTCGGCAGGGAACGGGTACTGAAGCTTTCTTT. It is translated as CASVRQGTGTEAFF. The full variable domain, completed using reference TRBV25-1 and TRBJ1-1, is EADIYQTPRYLVIGTGKKITLECSQTMGHDKMYWYQQDPGMELHLIHYSYGVNSTEKGDLSSESTVSRIRTEHFPLTLESARPSHTSQYLCASVRQGTGTEAFFGQGTRLTVV.

This clonotype was found a few times. CDR3 protein: CASSFLDSDGYTF. The CDR3 DNA follows: TGTGCCAGCAGCTTTTTGGATTCGGATGGCTACACCTTC. The chain joins TRBV5-8 to TRBJ1-2; D is uncertain. Germline CDR1 and CDR2: SGHTS and YDEGEE. There are 13 residues in the CDR3. The ends were cut back, 2 bases at V and 6 bases at J, with 11 bases in the middle.

This clonotype has just one count. The rearrangement links TRBV12-3 or TRBV12-4 to TRBJ1-5; 7 nucleotides agree with TRBD1. V lost 6 bases, J lost 7 bases, and 9 bases stayed unmatched. The CDR3 is 14 amino acids. The CDR3 sequence: CASRPGQYSQPQHF. The CDR3 bases are TGTGCCAGCAGACCGGGACAGTACAGCCAGCCCCAGCATTTT.

This clonotype appeared many times. The chain couples TRBV10-1 to TRBJ2-7; the D gene is possibly TRBD2 (5 bases). Trimming took 10 bases from V and 4 from J, leaving 11 bases between them. Germline V gene lookup returns CDR1 WNHNN and CDR2 SYGVQD (reference sequence). The CDR3 runs 11 residues. This chain's CDR3 is CATGMIYEQYF. DNA of the CDR3: TGCGCCACCGGGATGATTTACGAGCAGTACTTC.

As regards this clonotype: One end of the junction fails to match germline, which may point to a read error. J is TRBJ1-1 and V is TRBV5-4; weak D call: TRBD1 (5 bases). Germline V lookup: CDR1 SGHNT, CDR2 YYREEE (reference sequence). The CDR3 loop spans 15 amino acids. CDR3 in amino acids: CASSPGPLMRTEAFF. CDR3 DNA sequence: TGCGCCAGCAGCCCGGGACCGCTGATGCGCACTGAAGCTTTCTTT.

This clonotype has at least ten counts. The chain joins TRBV25-1 to TRBJ2-5; the D gene is possibly TRBD2 (6 bases). The CDR3 has 16 amino acids. From germline, CDR1 is MGHDK and CDR2 SYGVNS. Trimming took off 3 bases at V and 4 bases at J, with 18 bases between the two ends. The CDR3 nucleotides are TGTGCCAGCAGTGATCCTCATGACCGGGACTCAGAGACCCAGTACTTC. Amino acid sequence: CASSDPHDRDSETQYF.

This clonotype came up many times. The rearrangement links TRBV11-2 to TRBJ2-5; 7 bases align to TRBD2. CDR3 length: 16 residues. V trimming: 5 bases; J trimming: 2 bases; junction bases outside the gene matches: 11. Germline CDR1 reads SGHAT; CDR2 reads FQNNGV. CDR3 DNA: TGTGCCAGCAGCCCTCTGCGGACTAGTCTACAAGAGACCCAGTACTTC. Protein product: CASSPLRTSLQETQYF.

V and J are TRBV25-1 and TRBJ2-6, with D possibly TRBD1 on 6 matching bases. This CDR3 region has 17 residues. Deletions cut 2 bases from V and 2 bases from J, with 13 bases between. In germline, CDR1 is MGHDK, CDR2 SYGVNS. The CDR3 nucleotides read TGTGCCAGCAGTGAAAAGGTTAAGGGGGCTGGGGCCAACGTCCTGACTTTC. As protein: CASSEKVKGAGANVLTF.

This clonotype was counted a single time. The conserved closing phenylalanine or tryptophan is absent in this CDR3, likely reflecting a read error. The limits of the CDR3 on the DNA are not certain, so only TCRdb's listed CDR3 is given. The chain recombines TRBV20-1 with TRBJ1-4; TRBD1, the table's D call, was not compared with the DNA. Germline loops: CDR1 DFQATT, CDR2 SNEGSKA (reference sequence). The CDR3 adds up to 8 amino acids, both ends counted. The CDR3 loop is CSARMTGG.

This clonotype was counted at least ten times. This chain links TRBV19 with TRBJ1-5; D gene unclear. This CDR3 is built from 14 residues. Trimming took off 1 base at V and 0 bases at J, with 4 bases between the two ends. Germline CDR1 is LNHDA and CDR2 is SQIVND (reference sequence). In DNA, the CDR3 is TGTGCCAGTAGTATAGTAGGTAGCAATCAGCCCCAGCATTTT. Its protein is CASSIVGSNQPQHF.

In this sample, this clonotype turned up a few times. The genes are TRBV29-1 and TRBJ2-5; 8 bases match TRBD1. The germline V gene encodes CDR1 SQVTM and CDR2 ANQGSEA. The CDR3 covers 12 residues. Trimming cost V 8 bases and J 4 bases; bases outside gene matches: 6. This chain's CDR3 is CSSGQGGETQYF. Here the CDR3 DNA reads TGCAGCAGTGGACAGGGCGGAGAGACCCAGTACTTC.

This clonotype was seen repeatedly, ten times or more. The chain recombines TRBV12-3 or TRBV12-4 with TRBJ2-7; 11 bases agree with TRBD2. This CDR3 spans 17 amino acids. J gave up 0 bases and V 6 bases, and 10 bases lay outside the gene matches. The CDR3 DNA is TGTGCCAGCAGCCCCCTGGGACTAGCGGATTACTCCTACGAGCAGTACTTC. Translated: CASSPLGLADYSYEQYF.

V is TRBV29-1 and J is TRBJ2-2; D ambiguous. Germline V gene data show CDR1 as SQVTM and CDR2 as ANQGSEA. The CDR3 totals 12 residues. The V end was cut by 2 bases, the J end by 3 bases, with 4 bases between. CDR3 sequence (DNA): TGCAGCGTTGAAATTGACACCGGGGAGCTGTTTTTT. This sequence encodes CSVEIDTGELFF.

Concerning this clonotype: One junction end disagrees with the germline gene, perhaps due to a read error. The chain has TRBV12-3 or TRBV12-4 and TRBJ2-2, with 9 bases fitting TRBD2. The CDR3 is 19 residues long. The CDR3, as DNA: TGTGCCAGCTCGGTGGGCTCTAGCGGGGTATTCCCGAACACCGGGGAGCCGTTTTTT. It is translated as CASSVGSSGVFPNTGEPFF.

In the case of this clonotype: This may arise from a read error, as a much more abundant clone is one base away. Likely a read error: the CDR3 ends without its conserved phenylalanine or tryptophan. This chain joins TRBV11-1 and TRBJ1-1; D uncertain. Trimming took off 2 bases at V and 10 bases at J, with 17 bases between the two ends. This CDR3 spans 14 amino acids. CDR1 and CDR2 (germline): SGHAT, FQDESV (reference sequence). The CDR3 is CASSLLVQPSGAFL. CDR3 nucleotides: TGTGCCAGCAGCTTACTAGTGCAGCCCAGTGGAGCTTTCCTT.

The rearrangement links TRBV29-1 to TRBJ2-5, with 7 bases lining up with TRBD2. J gave up 0 bases and V 8 bases, and 12 bases lay outside the gene matches. In germline, CDR1 is SQVTM, CDR2 ANQGSEA. The CDR3 loop spans 15 amino acids. CDR3 residues: CSQELRESYQETQYF. Here the CDR3 DNA reads TGCAGCCAAGAGTTGCGGGAGAGTTACCAAGAGACCCAGTACTTC.

This clonotype was seen a handful of times. The chain employs TRBV3-1 and TRBJ2-7; D may be TRBD2 (6 bases). CDR3 length: 14 residues. Germline values: CDR1 LGHDT, CDR2 YNNKEL (reference sequence). V lost 4 bases and J 3 bases, leaving 13 bases between the germline ends. CDR3 sequence reads: CASSRDLGDYEQYF. CDR3 DNA: TGTGCCAGCAGCCGGGACTTAGGAGACTACGAGCAGTACTTC.

This clonotype has a handful of counts. CDR3 in DNA: TGTGCCAGCTCACCTCCAACGACAGTTTTGAACACTGAAGCTTTCTTT. It yields the protein CASSPPTTVLNTEAFF. The V and J genes are TRBV2 and TRBJ1-1; D possibly corresponds to TRBD1 (5 bases). This CDR3 has 16 amino acids. Germline loops: CDR1 SNHLY, CDR2 FYNNEI. V was shortened by 8 bases and J by 0 bases, with 19 bases between the two germline ends.

This clonotype appeared a few times. At one end, the junction sequence differs from germline, possibly due to a read error. The rearrangement links TRBV5-1 to TRBJ2-2; D gene uncertain. The CDR3 sequence is 14 residues long. Germline values: CDR1 SGHRS, CDR2 YFSETQ. DNA of the CDR3: TGTGCCAGCAGCTGGAGTCCGAACACCGGGGAGCTGTTTTTT. It codes for CASSWSPNTGELFF.

The rearrangement joins TRBV15 to TRBJ2-5; 7 bases match TRBD2. The CDR3 length is 17 residues. V gave up 3 bases and J gave up 5 bases; unmatched junction bases: 15. Germline values: CDR1 LNHNV, CDR2 YYDKDF (reference sequence). The CDR3 spells CATSSPGVLGSGETQYF. CDR3 in DNA: TGTGCCACCAGCAGCCCGGGGGTGCTCGGTAGCGGGGAGACCCAGTACTTC.

V and J are TRBV16 and TRBJ2-7; D is ambiguous. This CDR3 is 16 amino acids long. V was clipped by 1 base and J by 0 bases, with 13 bases between them. Germline lookup yields CDR1 KGHSY and CDR2 FQNENV. CDR3 residues: CASSQFRLSSSYEQYF. For the CDR3, the DNA is TGTGCCAGCAGCCAATTTAGGCTTTCGAGCTCCTACGAGCAGTACTTC.

The rearrangement joins TRBV25-1 to TRBJ1-2; D is unresolved. Germline V lookup: CDR1 MGHDK, CDR2 SYGVNS. The CDR3 has 15 amino acids. The V gene lost 6 bases and the J gene lost 4 bases, with 18 bases spanning the gap. The CDR3 reads CASSISGLPFYGYTF. In DNA form, the CDR3 reads TGTGCCAGCAGCATAAGCGGCCTACCTTTCTATGGCTACACCTTC.

This clonotype was seen ten or more times. CDR3 in DNA: TGTGCCAGCAGCTTTGTTGATACAGCCGGTAATGAAAAACTGTTTTTT. Residues: CASSFVDTAGNEKLFF. The rearrangement uses TRBV7-9 and TRBJ1-4; no definite D call. Between the trimmed V and J ends, which lost 3 bases and 4 bases, there was a span of 15 bases. The CDR3 is 16 residues long. Germline assignment: CDR1 SEHNR and CDR2 FQNEAQ (reference sequence).

This clonotype was seen ten or more times. This chain connects TRBV6-4 to TRBJ1-1; weak D call: TRBD1 (5 bases). The V and J ends lost 5 bases and 5 bases respectively, with 12 bases between them. Germline loops: CDR1 MRHNA, CDR2 SNTAGT. The CDR3 extends over 13 amino acids. This CDR3 reads CASSTTQGTEAFF. The CDR3 DNA reads as TGTGCCAGCAGTACAACCCAGGGAACTGAAGCTTTCTTT.

This clonotype was seen ten or more times. The V and J genes are TRBV7-6 and TRBJ1-5; possible D gene TRBD1, 6 bases. Germline V gene lookup returns CDR1 SGHVS and CDR2 FNYEAQ. Deletions cut 5 bases from V and 5 bases from J, with 13 bases between. CDR3 length: 14 amino acids. CDR3 loop: CASSQPGVHQPQHF. The CDR3 DNA is TGTGCCAGCAGCCAGCCAGGGGTCCATCAGCCCCAGCATTTT. Full variable domain (remainder filled in from reference TRBV7-6 and TRBJ1-5): GAGVSQSPRYKVTKRGQDVALRCDPISGHVSLYWYRQALGQGPEFLTYFNYEAQQDKSGLPNDRFSAERPEGSISTLTIQRTEQRDSAMYRCASSQPGVHQPQHFGDGTRLSIL.

The chain combines TRBV12-3 or TRBV12-4 with TRBJ2-7, with D perhaps matching TRBD1 or TRBD2 (6 bases each). The CDR3 consists of 15 residues. V was clipped by 0 bases and J by 3 bases, with 12 bases between them. CDR3 sequence (DNA): TGTGCCAGCAGTTTAGCGCCGGGGGCGTTCTACGAGCAGTACTTC. Translated, it gives CASSLAPGAFYEQYF.